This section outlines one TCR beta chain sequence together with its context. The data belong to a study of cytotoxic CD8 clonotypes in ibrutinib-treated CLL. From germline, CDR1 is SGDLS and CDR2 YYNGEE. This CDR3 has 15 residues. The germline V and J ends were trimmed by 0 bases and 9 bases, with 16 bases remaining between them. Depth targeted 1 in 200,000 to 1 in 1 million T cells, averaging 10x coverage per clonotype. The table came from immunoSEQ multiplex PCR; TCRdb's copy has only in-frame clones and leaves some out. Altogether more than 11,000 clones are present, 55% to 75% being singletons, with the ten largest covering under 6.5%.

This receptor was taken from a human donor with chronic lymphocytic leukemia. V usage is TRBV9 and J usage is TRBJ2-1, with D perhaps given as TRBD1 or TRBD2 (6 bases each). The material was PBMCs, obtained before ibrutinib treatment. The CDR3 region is CASSVAGEQGREQFF. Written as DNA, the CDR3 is TGTGCCAGCAGCGTAGCGGGGGAACAGGGCCGTGAGCAGTTCTTC.